This TCR beta chain was captured in a study of T cells in Graves' hyperthyroidism and ophthalmopathy. Study-wide results and caveats: Ophthalmopathy got predicted by the model a median around 6.8 months before its onset.

Researchers amplified the TCR beta CDR3 regions from RNA transcripts. Researchers ran a first-round RT-PCR on the TCR CDR3 using the HTBI primer set. TCRdb fed the multiplex PCR reads into MiXCR, producing one record per CDR3 protein. The sample comprises some 350,000 distinct CDR3 sequences, 20% to 25% of which are singletons, and 70% to 75% rests with the top ten. The junction had 16 bases not matched to a gene; V was cut back by 3 bases and J by 7 bases. The CDR3 covers 19 residues. Germline V gene lookup returns CDR1 SGHNT and CDR2 YENEEA. Participants, patients aged 18 to 65, had newly diagnosed hyperthyroidism with a duration under 2 months. Clinical symptoms, serum thyroxine and TRAb, thyroid ultrasound and orbital computed tomography together formed the diagnostic basis. This sample holds PBMCs from about 10 ml fresh peripheral blood. Concerning this clonotype itself: Antigen: not known.

This clonotype was obtained from a man aged 45 to 65 with Graves' hyperthyroidism. This rearrangement joins TRBV11-3 to TRBJ2-5; 14 nucleotides match TRBD2. The sequenced sample consisted of blood. CDR3 loop: CASSFSWSGTSGSLGTQYF. CDR3 bases: TGTGCCAGCAGCTTTTCGTGGTCCGGGACTAGCGGGAGTTTGGGGACCCAGTACTTC.